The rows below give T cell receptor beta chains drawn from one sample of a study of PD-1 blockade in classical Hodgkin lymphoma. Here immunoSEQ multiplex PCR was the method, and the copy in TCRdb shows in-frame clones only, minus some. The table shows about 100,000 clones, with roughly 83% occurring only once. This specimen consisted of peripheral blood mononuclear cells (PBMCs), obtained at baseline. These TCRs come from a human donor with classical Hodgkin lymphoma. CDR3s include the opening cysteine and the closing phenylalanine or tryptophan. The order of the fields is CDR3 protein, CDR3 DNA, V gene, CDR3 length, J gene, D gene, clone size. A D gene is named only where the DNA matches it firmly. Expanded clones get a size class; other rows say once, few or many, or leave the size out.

CASSVPGTSPYNEQFF,TGTGCCAGCAGTGTCCCCGGGACTAGCCCCTACAATGAGCAGTTCTTC,TRBV6-1,16,TRBJ2-1,TRBD2,once
CAWSGYSQETQYF,TGTGCCTGGAGTGGCTACAGCCAAGAGACCCAGTACTTC,TRBV30,13,TRBJ2-5,NA,once
CASSTQGSEAFF,TGCGCCAGCAGCACACAGGGTAGTGAAGCTTTCTTT,TRBV5-1,12,TRBJ1-1,NA,NA
CASSLRNRGRETQYF,TGCGCCAGCAGCTTGAGAAACAGGGGGAGAGAGACCCAGTACTTC,TRBV5-1,15,TRBJ2-5,TRBD1,NA
CASSIWPGAGGVETQYF,TGTGCCAGTAGTATTTGGCCAGGCGCAGGGGGCGTGGAGACCCAGTACTTC,TRBV19,17,TRBJ2-5,TRBD1,NA
CASSLGGGGYEQYF,TGTGCCAGCAGCTTAGGAGGGGGTGGGTACGAGCAGTACTTC,TRBV7-9,14,TRBJ2-7,NA,NA
CASSPGTQGYGYTF,TGCGCCAGCAGCCCCGGGACACAAGGATATGGCTACACCTTC,TRBV5-1,14,TRBJ1-2,NA,few
CASSSDTYEQYF,TGTGCCAGCTCATCGGACACCTACGAGCAGTACTTC,TRBV18,12,TRBJ2-7,NA,NA
CASSLIQGGRTDTQYF,TGTGCCAGCAGCTTGATTCAGGGCGGTCGCACAGATACGCAGTATTTT,TRBV11-2,16,TRBJ2-3,NA,NA
CASSPSGSFYEQYF,TGTGCCAGCAGCCCTAGCGGGAGTTTTTACGAGCAGTACTTC,TRBV7-6,14,TRBJ2-7,TRBD2,few
CASSPRQGASYGYTF,TGTGCCAGCAGCCCTAGACAGGGGGCGTCCTATGGCTACACCTTC,TRBV13,15,TRBJ1-2,TRBD1,NA
CASRPWGREQYF,TGTGCCAGCAGACCTTGGGGGCGGGAGCAGTACTTC,TRBV5-4,12,TRBJ2-7,NA,NA
CASSLVGLAGAQYF,TGTGCCAGCAGTTTAGTAGGACTAGCAGGTGCCCAGTACTTC,TRBV28,14,TRBJ2-5,TRBD2,NA
CATKTGQQTETQYF,TGTGCCACCAAGACCGGACAACAGACGGAGACCCAGTACTTC,TRBV10-3,14,TRBJ2-5,NA,NA
CASSPHPSGRDTGELFF,TGTGCCAGCAGCCCCCACCCAAGCGGGAGAGACACCGGGGAGCTGTTTTTT,TRBV9,17,TRBJ2-2,TRBD2,NA
CASSSSPGKQFF,TGTGCCAGCAGTTCATCCCCCGGGAAGCAGTTCTTC,TRBV27,12,TRBJ2-1,NA,NA
CASSPRGLAGATQYF,TGTGCCAGTAGCCCGCGGGGACTAGCGGGAGCTACGCAGTATTTT,TRBV19,15,TRBJ2-3,TRBD2,NA
CASSIWGRADEQYF,TGTGCCAGTAGTATTTGGGGGAGAGCTGACGAGCAGTACTTC,TRBV19,14,TRBJ2-7,NA,NA
CASSDGTVEAFF,TGTGCCAGCAGTGACGGGACAGTTGAAGCTTTCTTT,TRBV6-4,12,TRBJ1-1,TRBD1,once
CASSSGTSGRSYNEQFF,TGTGCCAGTAGTAGTGGGACTAGCGGGAGGTCCTACAATGAGCAGTTCTTC,TRBV19,17,TRBJ2-1,TRBD2,NA
CASSPPGGISGNTIYF,TGTGCCAGCTCACCACCCGGGGGCATCTCCGGAAACACCATATATTTT,TRBV18,16,TRBJ1-3,NA,NA
CASSKLTGGFVDEQYF,TGTGCCAGTAGTAAATTGACGGGAGGATTCGTGGACGAGCAGTACTTC,TRBV19,16,TRBJ2-7,TRBD2,NA
CASRPGQGLGGYTF,TGTGCCAGCAGACCGGGACAGGGACTGGGAGGCTACACCTTC,TRBV27,14,TRBJ1-2,TRBD1,NA
CASSLDVGPTDTQYF,TGTGCCAGCAGCTTGGACGTGGGGCCGACAGATACGCAGTATTTT,TRBV5-4,15,TRBJ2-3,NA,NA
CASSLTLDSSSAGGNTIYF,TGTGCCAGCAGCTTAACGTTGGACAGTTCTTCAGCAGGAGGAAACACCATATATTTT,TRBV7-3,19,TRBJ1-3,NA,NA
CASSQGSGTGELFF,TGCGCCAGCAGCCAAGGGTCTGGGACCGGGGAGCTGTTTTTT,TRBV11-2,14,TRBJ2-2,NA,NA
CASSELAGVDTQYF,TGTGCCAGCAGTGAACTAGCGGGAGTAGATACGCAGTATTTT,TRBV2,14,TRBJ2-3,TRBD2,NA
CASSRRGSHQPQHF,TGTGCCAGCAGTAGACGGGGAAGTCATCAGCCCCAGCATTTT,TRBV5-6,14,TRBJ1-5,NA,NA
CASNHQGGQETQYF,TGTGCCAGCAATCACCAGGGGGGCCAAGAGACCCAGTACTTC,TRBV6-5,14,TRBJ2-5,NA,NA
CASSLRRWTGELFF,TGTGCCAGCAGCCTAAGGCGGTGGACCGGGGAGCTGTTTTTT,TRBV7-8,14,TRBJ2-2,NA,NA
CASGGQENTGELFF,TGTGCCAGCGGAGGACAGGAGAACACCGGGGAGCTGTTTTTT,TRBV11-3,14,TRBJ2-2,TRBD1,once
CASRQDANSYNEQFF,TGTGCCAGCCGACAAGACGCTAATTCCTACAATGAGCAGTTCTTC,TRBV21-1,15,TRBJ2-1,NA,NA
CASSLWPYNEQFF,TGTGCCAGCAGCTTATGGCCCTACAATGAGCAGTTCTTC,TRBV7-2,13,TRBJ2-1,NA,NA